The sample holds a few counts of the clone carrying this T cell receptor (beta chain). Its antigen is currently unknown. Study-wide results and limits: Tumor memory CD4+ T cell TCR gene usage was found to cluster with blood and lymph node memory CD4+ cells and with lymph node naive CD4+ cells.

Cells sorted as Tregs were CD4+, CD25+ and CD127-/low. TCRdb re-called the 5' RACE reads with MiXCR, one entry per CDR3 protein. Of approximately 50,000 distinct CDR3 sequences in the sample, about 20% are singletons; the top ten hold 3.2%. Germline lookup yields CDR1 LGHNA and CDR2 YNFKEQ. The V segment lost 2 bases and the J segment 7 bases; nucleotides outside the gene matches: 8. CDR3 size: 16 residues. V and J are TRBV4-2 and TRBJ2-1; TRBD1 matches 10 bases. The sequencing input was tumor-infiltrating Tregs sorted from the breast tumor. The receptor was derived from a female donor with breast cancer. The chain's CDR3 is CASSQSVDRGWNEQFF. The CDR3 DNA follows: TGTGCCAGCAGCCAATCTGTGGACAGGGGGTGGAATGAGCAGTTCTTC.